The 18 T cell receptor beta chains reported below all come from one sample, sequenced in a study of cytomegalovirus exposure and HLA in healthy donors. Both 60 Vbeta primers and 13 Jbeta primers went into the PCR. Produced via immunoSEQ multiplex PCR; TCRdb's table is partial and in-frame only. Of fewer than 200,000 clones in the sample, about 88% were seen once. The sequenced sample was PBMCs. These receptors were taken from a man aged 25-40 years in good health and CMV-seropositive.

V gene TRBV29-1 combines with J gene TRBJ1-1, with unresolved D. V lost 5 bases and J 0 bases, leaving 10 bases between the germline ends. This CDR3 contains 13 residues. Germline V CDR1 and CDR2: SQVTM, ANQGSEA. The CDR3: CSVRGRLNTEAFF. CDR3 coding DNA: TGCAGCGTTAGAGGGCGGCTGAACACTGAAGCTTTCTTT. The full variable domain, in which reference TRBV29-1 and TRBJ1-1 provide the parts outside the CDR3, is SAVISQKPSRDICQRGTSLTIQCQVDSQVTMMFWYRQQPGQSLTLIATANQGSEATYESGFVIDKFPISRPNLTFSTLTVSNMSPEDSSIYLCSVRGRLNTEAFFGQGTRLTVV.

This clone was detected only once. The chain is built from TRBV20-1 and TRBJ2-1; D unresolved. Trimming left V 3 bases short and J 6 bases short, with 6 bases between. Germline CDR1 reads DFQATT; CDR2 reads SNEGSKA (reference sequence). The CDR3 loop spans 11 amino acids. The CDR3 DNA reads TGCAGTGCTAGCACTATCAATGAGCAGTTCTTC. As protein: CSASTINEQFF.

J is TRBJ2-5 and V is TRBV18; maybe TRBD2 (6 bases). Trimming removed 6 bases from V and 4 bases from J, with 12 bases in between. Germline CDR1 and CDR2: KGHSH and LQKENI. This CDR3 contains 13 residues. Here the CDR3 reads CASSPAGRETQYF. Written as DNA, the CDR3 is TGTGCCAGCTCGCCGGCGGGAAGAGAGACCCAGTACTTC.

This chain joins TRBV30 and TRBJ2-7; D possibly corresponds to TRBD1 (5 bases). The CDR3 runs to 11 residues. Trimming cost V 0 bases and J 6 bases, with 6 bases left between them. Germline CDR1 is GTSNPN and CDR2 is SVGIG (reference sequence). The CDR3 DNA sequence: TGTGCCTGGAGTGTAAGGGGCGAGCAGTACTTC. Its protein product is CAWSVRGEQYF.

This clone showed up just once. CDR3 amino acids: CASSLGGGSYEQYF. Here the CDR3 DNA reads TGTGCCAGCAGCTTGGGAGGAGGGTCCTACGAGCAGTACTTC. V is TRBV5-4 and J is TRBJ2-7, with D possibly TRBD2 on 6 matching bases. Germline CDR1 SGHNT, CDR2 YYREEE (reference sequence). The V end was cut by 0 bases, the J end by 1 base, with 8 bases between. CDR3 length equals 14 residues.

The chain combines TRBV9 with TRBJ1-6; D call uncertain. The germline V gene has CDR1 SGDLS and CDR2 YYNGEE. CDR3 length equals 14 residues. V was shortened by 3 bases and J by 10 bases, with 14 bases between the two germline ends. The CDR3 bases are TGTGCCAGCAGCGCAACCGGTCAGAGGTCACCCCTCCACTTT. Translation gives CASSATGQRSPLHF.

The chain is built from TRBV21-1 and TRBJ2-7; the table gives TRBD1 as D, unverified against the DNA. TRBV21-1 is reported as a pseudogene. The length of the CDR3 is 11 residues. For the CDR3, the DNA is TGTGCCAGGGGACAGGCCTCGAAGCAGTACGTC. Translating it yields CARGQASKQYV.

This clone was detected once. The chain recombines TRBV4-3 with TRBJ2-1, with no clear D. This CDR3 contains 11 residues. CDR1 and CDR2 from the germline V gene are LGHNA and YSLEER. V was pared by 0 bases and J by 11 bases, with 5 bases between. This CDR3 reads CASSQDSKQFF. As DNA, the CDR3 is TGCGCCAGCAGCCAAGATAGCAAGCAGTTCTTC.

The chain has TRBV7-2 and TRBJ2-3; 7 nucleotides align to TRBD2. CDR1 is SGHTA and CDR2 is FQGNSA in the germline V gene. CDR3 length equals 15 residues. The V gene end was trimmed by 2 bases and the J gene end by 2 bases; junction bases not matched to a gene: 4. CDR3 in amino acids: CASSLSAGNTDTQYF. Here the CDR3 DNA reads TGTGCCAGCAGCTTATCAGCGGGGAACACAGATACGCAGTATTTT.

This clone has just one count. The V and J genes are TRBV7-8 and TRBJ2-1, with TRBD2 as a possible D gene (6 bases). The CDR3 runs to 14 residues. Germline CDR1 reads SGHVS; CDR2 reads FQNEAQ. Trimming stripped 1 base from V and 7 bases from J, with 11 bases between. The CDR3 region has the DNA TGTGCCAGCAGCTTAGTCCTCGGGAGAAATGAGCAGTTCTTC. It yields the protein CASSLVLGRNEQFF. The full variable domain, with the rest looked up from reference TRBV7-8 and TRBJ2-1, is GAGVSQSPRYKVAKRGQDVALRCDPISGHVSLFWYQQALGQGPEFLTYFQNEAQLDKSGLPSDRFFAERPEGSVSTLKIQRTQQEDSAVYLCASSLVLGRNEQFFGPGTRLTVL.

The rearrangement uses TRBV9 and TRBJ1-5; weak D call: TRBD1 (5 bases). The germline CDR1 and CDR2 sequences are SGDLS and YYNGEE. The CDR3 is made up of 14 amino acids. The V and J ends lost 3 bases and 1 base respectively, with 8 bases between them. CDR3 in amino acids: CASSGTLSNQPQHF. The CDR3 bases are TGTGCCAGCAGCGGGACATTAAGCAATCAGCCCCAGCATTTT.

The chain links TRBV6-1 to TRBJ2-7; 7 bases are a match to TRBD1. CDR3 length: 15 residues. Germline CDR1 MNHNS, CDR2 SASEGT. V was clipped by 3 bases and J by 0 bases; unmatched bases: 5. In DNA, the CDR3 is TGTGCCAGCAGTGAGGCCGGGACAGCCTCCTACGAGCAGTACTTC. Protein: CASSEAGTASYEQYF.

This rearrangement joins TRBV28 to TRBJ2-1; TRBD2 matches at 9 bases. V shed 4 bases, J shed 7 bases, and the junction held 8 bases outside the gene matches. The CDR3 spans 15 residues. Germline V gene data show CDR1 as MDHEN and CDR2 as SYDVKM. The DNA for the CDR3 is TGTGCCAGCAGTTCCCTTCTAGCGGGATTAAATGAGCAGTTCTTC. It is translated as CASSSLLAGLNEQFF.

This chain joins TRBV9 and TRBJ2-7, with TRBD2 identical over 9 bases. Germline lookup yields CDR1 SGDLS and CDR2 YYNGEE. Unmatched junction bases numbered 9, after V lost 0 bases and J lost 5 bases. This CDR3 is built from 16 residues. The CDR3 reads CASSVGDSGRSHEQYF. The CDR3 bases are TGTGCCAGCAGCGTAGGAGATAGCGGGAGAAGCCACGAGCAGTACTTC.

The chain links TRBV5-1 to TRBJ2-1; D is perhaps TRBD1 (6 bases). With 0 bases removed from V and 9 bases from J, the gap between germline ends came to 10 bases. CDR1 is SGHRS, CDR2 YFSETQ, per germline. The CDR3 length is 13 residues. Here the CDR3 reads CASSLEQGTEQFF. CDR3 sequence (DNA): TGCGCCAGCAGCTTGGAACAGGGTACTGAGCAGTTCTTC.

The V gene is TRBV6-6, the J gene TRBJ2-7, with 7 bases fitting TRBD2. With 10 bases clipped from V and 0 bases from J, the junction kept 12 bases outside the gene matches. This CDR3 is 15 amino acids long. The V gene's germline CDR1 is MNHNY and CDR2 SVGAGI (reference sequence). The CDR3 here is CATGKREGPSYEQYF. DNA of the CDR3: TGTGCCACGGGGAAGCGGGAAGGTCCCTCCTACGAGCAGTACTTC.

The V call is TRBV19, the J call TRBJ1-1, with D maybe TRBD1 (6 bases). CDR3 length: 14 amino acids. Germline CDR1 is LNHDA and CDR2 is SQIVND (reference sequence). With 2 bases removed from V and 4 bases from J, the gap between germline ends came to 11 bases. This CDR3 reads CASSIFRGGTEAFF. CDR3 in DNA: TGTGCCAGTAGTATATTCAGGGGTGGCACTGAAGCTTTCTTT. The complete variable domain, with remaining parts taken from reference TRBV19 and TRBJ1-1, reads DGGITQSPKYLFRKEGQNVTLSCEQNLNHDAMYWYRQDPGQGLRLIYYSQIVNDFQKGDIAEGYSVSREKKESFPLTVTSAQKNPTAFYLCASSIFRGGTEAFFGQGTRLTVV.

V and J are TRBV19 and TRBJ2-2; D gene unclear. CDR1 is LNHDA, CDR2 SQIVND, per germline (reference sequence). Trimming took off 1 base at V and 0 bases at J, with 9 bases between the two ends. The CDR3 spans 16 residues. CDR3 nucleotide sequence: TGTGCCAGTAGTATAGGGTCGACTTCGAACACCGGGGAGCTGTTTTTT. This sequence encodes CASSIGSTSNTGELFF. Full variable domain (rest looked up from reference TRBV19 and TRBJ2-2): DGGITQSPKYLFRKEGQNVTLSCEQNLNHDAMYWYRQDPGQGLRLIYYSQIVNDFQKGDIAEGYSVSREKKESFPLTVTSAQKNPTAFYLCASSIGSTSNTGELFFGEGSRLTVL.